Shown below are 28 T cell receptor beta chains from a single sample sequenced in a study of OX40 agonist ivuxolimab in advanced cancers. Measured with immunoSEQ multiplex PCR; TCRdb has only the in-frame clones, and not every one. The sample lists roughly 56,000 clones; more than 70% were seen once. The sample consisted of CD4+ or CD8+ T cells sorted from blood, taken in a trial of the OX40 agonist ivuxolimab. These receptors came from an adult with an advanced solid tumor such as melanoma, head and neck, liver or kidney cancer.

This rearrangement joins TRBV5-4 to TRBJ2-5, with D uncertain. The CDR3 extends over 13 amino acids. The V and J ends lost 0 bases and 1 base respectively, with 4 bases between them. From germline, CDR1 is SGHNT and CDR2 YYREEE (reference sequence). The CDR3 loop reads CASSLDLQETQYF. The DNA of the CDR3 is TGTGCCAGCAGCTTGGACCTCCAAGAGACCCAGTACTTC.

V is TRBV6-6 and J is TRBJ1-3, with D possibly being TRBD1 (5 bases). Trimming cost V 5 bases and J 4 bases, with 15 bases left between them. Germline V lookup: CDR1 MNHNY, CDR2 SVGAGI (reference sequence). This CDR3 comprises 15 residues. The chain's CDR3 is CASSRLGTAGNTIYF. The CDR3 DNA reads TGTGCCAGCAGTCGACTCGGGACGGCAGGAAACACCATATATTTT.

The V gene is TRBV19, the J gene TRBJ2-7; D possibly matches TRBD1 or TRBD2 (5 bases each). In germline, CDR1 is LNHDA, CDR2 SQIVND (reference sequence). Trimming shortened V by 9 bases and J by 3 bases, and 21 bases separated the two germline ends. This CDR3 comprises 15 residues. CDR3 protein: CASNPTGTGNYEQYF. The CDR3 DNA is TGTGCCAGCAACCCGACCGGGACGGGAAACTACGAGCAGTACTTC.

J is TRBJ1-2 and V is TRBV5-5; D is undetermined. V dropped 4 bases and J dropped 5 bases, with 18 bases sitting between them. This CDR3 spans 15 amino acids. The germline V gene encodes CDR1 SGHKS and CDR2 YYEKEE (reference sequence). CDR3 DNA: TGTGCCAGCAGCGTAGCTCCGGACCCCCGATATGGCTACACCTTC. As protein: CASSVAPDPRYGYTF.

This CDR3 reads CASRLDQGPTEAFF. In DNA form, the CDR3 reads TGTGCCAGCAGACTTGACCAGGGGCCCACTGAAGCTTTCTTT. The rearrangement uses TRBV6-6 and TRBJ1-1; D perhaps matches TRBD1 (6 bases). The germline V and J ends were trimmed by 6 bases and 4 bases, with 15 bases remaining between them. CDR3 length equals 14 residues. Looked up from germline, CDR1 is MNHNY and CDR2 is SVGAGI (reference sequence).

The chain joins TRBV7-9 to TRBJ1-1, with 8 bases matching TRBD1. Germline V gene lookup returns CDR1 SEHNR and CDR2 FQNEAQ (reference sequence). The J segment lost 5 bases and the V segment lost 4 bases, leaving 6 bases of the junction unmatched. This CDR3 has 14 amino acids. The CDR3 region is CASSSGQGKTEAFF. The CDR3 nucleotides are TGTGCCAGCAGCTCAGGACAGGGTAAAACTGAAGCTTTCTTT.

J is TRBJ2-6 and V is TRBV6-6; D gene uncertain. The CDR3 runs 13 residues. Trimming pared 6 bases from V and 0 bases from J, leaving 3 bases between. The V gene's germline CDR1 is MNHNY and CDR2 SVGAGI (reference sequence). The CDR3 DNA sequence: TGTGCCAGCAGCTCCTCTGGGGCCAACGTCCTGACTTTC. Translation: CASSSSGANVLTF.

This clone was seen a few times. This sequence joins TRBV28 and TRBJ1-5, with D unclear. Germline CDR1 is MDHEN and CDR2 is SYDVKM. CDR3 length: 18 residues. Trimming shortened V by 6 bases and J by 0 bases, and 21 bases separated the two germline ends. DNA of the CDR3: TGTGCCAGCAGGCTTACTAATTTCGGTCTTTATAGCAATCAGCCCCAGCATTTT. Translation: CASRLTNFGLYSNQPQHF.

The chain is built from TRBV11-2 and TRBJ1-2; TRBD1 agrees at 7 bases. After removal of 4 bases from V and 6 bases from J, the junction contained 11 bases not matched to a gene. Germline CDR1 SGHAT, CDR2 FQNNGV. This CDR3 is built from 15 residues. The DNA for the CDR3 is TGTGCCAGCAGCTCAGGATCAGGGGGGAGCGATGGCTACACCTTC. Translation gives CASSSGSGGSDGYTF.

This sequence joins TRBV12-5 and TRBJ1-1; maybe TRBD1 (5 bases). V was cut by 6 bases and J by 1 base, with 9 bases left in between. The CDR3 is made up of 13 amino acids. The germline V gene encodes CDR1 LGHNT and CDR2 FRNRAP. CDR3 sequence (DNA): TGTGCTAGTGGAATGACAGAGAACACTGAAGCTTTCTTT. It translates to CASGMTENTEAFF.

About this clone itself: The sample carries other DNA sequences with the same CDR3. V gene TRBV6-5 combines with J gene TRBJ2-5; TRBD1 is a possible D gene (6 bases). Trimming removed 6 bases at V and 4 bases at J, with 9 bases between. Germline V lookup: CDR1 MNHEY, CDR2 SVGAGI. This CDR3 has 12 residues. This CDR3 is CASSSRGETQYF. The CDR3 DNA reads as TGTGCCAGCAGCTCCAGGGGAGAGACCCAGTACTTC.

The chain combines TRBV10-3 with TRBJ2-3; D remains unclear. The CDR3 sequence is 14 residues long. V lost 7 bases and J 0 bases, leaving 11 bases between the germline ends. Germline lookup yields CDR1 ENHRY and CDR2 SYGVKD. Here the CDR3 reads CAIKGSFSTDTQYF. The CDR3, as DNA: TGTGCCATCAAGGGCAGTTTTAGCACAGATACGCAGTATTTT.

The CDR3 DNA follows: TGTGCCAGCAGCCCGAGCGGTCAAGAGACCCAGTACTTC. This codes for CASSPSGQETQYF. The rearrangement uses TRBV5-5 and TRBJ2-5; D may be TRBD2 (5 bases). This CDR3 is 13 amino acids long. Trimming removed 4 bases at V and 2 bases at J, with 9 bases between. Germline V lookup: CDR1 SGHKS, CDR2 YYEKEE (reference sequence).

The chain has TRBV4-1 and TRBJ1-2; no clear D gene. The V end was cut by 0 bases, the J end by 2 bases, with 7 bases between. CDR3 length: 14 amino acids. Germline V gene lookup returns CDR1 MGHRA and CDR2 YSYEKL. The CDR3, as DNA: TGCGCCAGCAGCCAAGACCCCGCGAACTATGGCTACACCTTC. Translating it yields CASSQDPANYGYTF.

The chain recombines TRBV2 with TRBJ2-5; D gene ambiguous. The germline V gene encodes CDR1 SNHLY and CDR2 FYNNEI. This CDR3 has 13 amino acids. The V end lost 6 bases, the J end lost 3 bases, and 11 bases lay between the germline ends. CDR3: CASSSQWEETQYF. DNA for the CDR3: TGTGCCAGCAGCTCCCAGTGGGAAGAGACCCAGTACTTC.

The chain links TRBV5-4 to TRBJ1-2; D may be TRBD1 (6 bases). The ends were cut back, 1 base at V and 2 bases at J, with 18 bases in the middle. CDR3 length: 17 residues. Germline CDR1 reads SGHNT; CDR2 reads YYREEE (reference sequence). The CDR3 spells CASSLPQGQTTNYGYTF. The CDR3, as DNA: TGTGCCAGCAGCTTGCCCCAAGGACAGACCACAAACTATGGCTACACCTTC. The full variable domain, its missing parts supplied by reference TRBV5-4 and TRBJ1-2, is ETGVTQSPTHLIKTRGQQVTLRCSSQSGHNTVSWYQQALGQGPQFIFQYYREEENGRGNFPPRFSGLQFPNYSSELNVNALELDDSALYLCASSLPQGQTTNYGYTFGSGTRLTVV.

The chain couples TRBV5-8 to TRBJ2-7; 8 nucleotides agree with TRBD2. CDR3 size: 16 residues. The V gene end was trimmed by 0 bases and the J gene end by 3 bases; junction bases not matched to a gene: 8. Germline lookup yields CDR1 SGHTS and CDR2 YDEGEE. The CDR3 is CASSLALVAGGYEQYF. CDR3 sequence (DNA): TGTGCCAGCAGCTTGGCTTTGGTTGCGGGGGGCTACGAGCAGTACTTC. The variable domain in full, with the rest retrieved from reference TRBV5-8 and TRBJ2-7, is EAGVTQSPTHLIKTRGQQATLRCSPISGHTSVYWYQQALGLGLQFLLWYDEGEERNRGNFPPRFSGRQFPNYSSELNVNALELEDSALYLCASSLALVAGGYEQYFGPGTRLTVT.

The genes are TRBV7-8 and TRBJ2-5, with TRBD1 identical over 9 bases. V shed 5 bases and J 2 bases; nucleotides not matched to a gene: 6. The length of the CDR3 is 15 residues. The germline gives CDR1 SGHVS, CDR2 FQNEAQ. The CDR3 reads CASSPYRGRQETQYF. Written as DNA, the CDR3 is TGTGCCAGCAGCCCCTACAGGGGGCGTCAAGAGACCCAGTACTTC.

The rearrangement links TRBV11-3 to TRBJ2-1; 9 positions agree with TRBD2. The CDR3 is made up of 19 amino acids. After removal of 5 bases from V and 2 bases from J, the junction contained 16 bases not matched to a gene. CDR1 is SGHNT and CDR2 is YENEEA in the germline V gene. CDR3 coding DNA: TGTGCCAGCAGCCGAACCCGACCCGGGACTAGCTTTACCTACAATGAGCAGTTCTTC. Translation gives CASSRTRPGTSFTYNEQFF.

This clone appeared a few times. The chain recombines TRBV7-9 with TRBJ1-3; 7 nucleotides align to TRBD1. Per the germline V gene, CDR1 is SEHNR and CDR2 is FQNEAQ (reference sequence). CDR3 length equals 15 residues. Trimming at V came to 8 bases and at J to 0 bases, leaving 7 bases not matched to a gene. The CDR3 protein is CASSSGTASGNTIYF. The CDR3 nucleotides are TGTGCCAGCTCTTCTGGGACAGCCTCTGGAAACACCATATATTTT.

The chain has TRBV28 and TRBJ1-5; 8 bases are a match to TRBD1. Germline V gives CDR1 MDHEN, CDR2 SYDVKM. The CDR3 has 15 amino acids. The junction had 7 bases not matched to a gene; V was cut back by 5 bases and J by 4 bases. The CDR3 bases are TGTGCCAGCAGTCCTGAAACAGGGGGTAATCAGCCCCAGCATTTT. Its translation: CASSPETGGNQPQHF. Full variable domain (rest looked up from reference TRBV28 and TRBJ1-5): DVKVTQSSRYLVKRTGEKVFLECVQDMDHENMFWYRQDPGLGLRLIYFSYDVKMKEKGDIPEGYSVSREKKERFSLILESASTNQTSMYLCASSPETGGNQPQHFGDGTRLSIL.

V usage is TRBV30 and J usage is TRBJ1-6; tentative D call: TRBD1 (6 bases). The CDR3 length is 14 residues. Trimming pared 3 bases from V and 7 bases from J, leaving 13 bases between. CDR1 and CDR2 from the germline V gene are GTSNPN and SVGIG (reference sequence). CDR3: CAWREGHENSPLHF. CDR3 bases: TGTGCCTGGAGAGAGGGACACGAAAATTCACCCCTCCACTTT.

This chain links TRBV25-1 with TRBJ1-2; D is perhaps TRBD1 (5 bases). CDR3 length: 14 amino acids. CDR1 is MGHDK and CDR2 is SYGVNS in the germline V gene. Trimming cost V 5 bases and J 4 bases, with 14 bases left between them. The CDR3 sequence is CASSRLQDVYGYTF. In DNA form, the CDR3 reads TGTGCCAGCAGTCGACTACAGGACGTCTATGGCTACACCTTC.

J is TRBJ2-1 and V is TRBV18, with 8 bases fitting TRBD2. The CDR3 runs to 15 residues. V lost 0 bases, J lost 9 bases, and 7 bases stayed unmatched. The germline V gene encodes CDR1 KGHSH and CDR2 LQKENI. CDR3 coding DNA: TGTGCCAGCTCACCACCGGGGACTAGTATCGGTGAGCAGTTCTTC. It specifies CASSPPGTSIGEQFF.

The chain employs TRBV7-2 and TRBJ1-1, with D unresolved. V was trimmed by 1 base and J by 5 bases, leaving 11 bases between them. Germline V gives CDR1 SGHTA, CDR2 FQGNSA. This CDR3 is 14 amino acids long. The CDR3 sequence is CASSLVGEGTEAFF. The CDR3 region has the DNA TGTGCCAGCAGCTTAGTTGGGGAGGGTACTGAAGCTTTCTTT.

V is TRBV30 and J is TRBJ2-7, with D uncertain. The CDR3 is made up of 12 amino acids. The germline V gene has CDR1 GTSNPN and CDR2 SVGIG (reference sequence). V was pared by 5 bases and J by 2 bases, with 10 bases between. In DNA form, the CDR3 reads TGTGCCTGGCGTTCCTCGACCTACGAGCAGTACTTC. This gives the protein CAWRSSTYEQYF.

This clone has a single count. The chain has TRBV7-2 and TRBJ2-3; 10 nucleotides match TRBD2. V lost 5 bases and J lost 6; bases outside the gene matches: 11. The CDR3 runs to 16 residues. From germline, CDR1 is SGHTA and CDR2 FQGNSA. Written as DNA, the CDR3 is TGTGCCAGCAGCCGACCCATAGCGGGGGGAGACGATACGCAGTATTTT. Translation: CASSRPIAGGDDTQYF.

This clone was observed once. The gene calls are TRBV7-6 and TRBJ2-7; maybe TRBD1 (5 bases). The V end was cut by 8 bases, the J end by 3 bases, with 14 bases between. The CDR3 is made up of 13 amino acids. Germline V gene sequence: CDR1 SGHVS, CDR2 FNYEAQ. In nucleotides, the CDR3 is TGTGCCAGCCTGACGACAGCCGACTACGAGCAGTACTTC. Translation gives CASLTTADYEQYF. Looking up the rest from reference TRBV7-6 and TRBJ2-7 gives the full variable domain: GAGVSQSPRYKVTKRGQDVALRCDPISGHVSLYWYRQALGQGPEFLTYFNYEAQQDKSGLPNDRFSAERPEGSISTLTIQRTEQRDSAMYRCASLTTADYEQYFGPGTRLTVT.